This TCR beta chain was captured by sequencing in a study of blood T cell repertoires in COVID-19. Turning to the study itself: Samples of COVID-19 (acute and convalescent) were obtained from the United States, Italy and Spain. T cells, B-cell-depleted T cells, or PBMCs supplied cDNA or gDNA.

With 5 bases clipped from V and 5 bases from J, the junction kept 10 bases outside the gene matches. Germline values: CDR1 SGHRS, CDR2 YFSETQ. The CDR3 contains 15 residues. Patients of the Seattle cohort, enrolled during active infection, were followed longitudinally. Assay: immunoSEQ multiplex PCR; the TCRdb copy retains only in-frame clones and omits some. The data contain approximately 390,000 clones, more than 75% of them singletons. This clone was seen once. The sample comprised peripheral blood. The origin of this receptor is a woman aged 55-69 years with COVID-19, enrolled during active disease. This chain connects TRBV5-1 to TRBJ2-5, with 9 nucleotides matching TRBD2. CDR3 sequence reads: CASRHGLALEETQYF. In nucleotides, the CDR3 is TGCGCCAGCAGACACGGACTAGCGTTGGAGGAGACCCAGTACTTC.